This note documents a single TCR beta chain sequence. Sequence at one end of the junction differs from germline and may be a read error. The record originates from a study of blood T cells in healthy people across ages. For the second PCR, which ran for about 6 to 12 cycles, a sample-barcoded 5' primer and a J-beta primer mix were used. TCRdb recomputed calls from the 5' RACE reads with MiXCR, one row per CDR3 protein. The sample lists a few hundred thousand distinct CDR3 sequences; more than 45% were seen once. The germline V gene encodes CDR1 DFQATT and CDR2 SNEGSKA (reference sequence). This CDR3 has 11 amino acids. Each of the donors had approximately 10 milliliters of peripheral blood drawn into EDTA-treated Vacutainer tubes. Per-sample yields of isolated PBMCs were at least 6.5 million.

The V gene is TRBV20-1, the J gene TRBJ2-1; tentative D call: TRBD2 (6 bases). The specimen was blood. This TCR was sampled from a man in his sixties in good health. DNA of the CDR3: TGCAGTGCGTCGACTAGGAATGAGCAGTTCTTT. This codes for CSASTRNEQFF.